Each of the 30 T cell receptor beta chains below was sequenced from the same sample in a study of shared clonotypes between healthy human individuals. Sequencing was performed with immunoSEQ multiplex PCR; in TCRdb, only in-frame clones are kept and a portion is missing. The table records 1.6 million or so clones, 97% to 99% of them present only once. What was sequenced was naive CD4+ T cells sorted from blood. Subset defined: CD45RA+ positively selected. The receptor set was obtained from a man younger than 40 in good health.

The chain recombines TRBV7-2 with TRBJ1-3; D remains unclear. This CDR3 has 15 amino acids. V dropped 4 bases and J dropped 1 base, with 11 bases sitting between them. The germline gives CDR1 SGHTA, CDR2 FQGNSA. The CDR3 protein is CASSSGILSGNTIYF. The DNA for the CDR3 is TGTGCCAGCAGCTCAGGAATCTTATCTGGAAACACCATATATTTT.

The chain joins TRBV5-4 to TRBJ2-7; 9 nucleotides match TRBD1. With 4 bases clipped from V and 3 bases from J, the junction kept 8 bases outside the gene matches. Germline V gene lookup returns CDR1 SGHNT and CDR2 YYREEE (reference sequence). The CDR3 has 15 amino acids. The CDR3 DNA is TGTGCCAGCAGCCTCAGGACAGGGGCCTACTACGAGCAGTACTTC. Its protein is CASSLRTGAYYEQYF. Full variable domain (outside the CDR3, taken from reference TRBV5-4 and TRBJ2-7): ETGVTQSPTHLIKTRGQQVTLRCSSQSGHNTVSWYQQALGQGPQFIFQYYREEENGRGNFPPRFSGLQFPNYSSELNVNALELDDSALYLCASSLRTGAYYEQYFGPGTRLTVT.

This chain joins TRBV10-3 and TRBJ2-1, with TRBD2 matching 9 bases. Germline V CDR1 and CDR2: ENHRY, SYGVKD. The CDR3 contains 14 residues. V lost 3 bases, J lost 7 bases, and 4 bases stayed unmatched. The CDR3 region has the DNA TGTGCCATCAGTGACCAGCGGGAGGCAAATGAGCAGTTCTTC. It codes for CAISDQREANEQFF.

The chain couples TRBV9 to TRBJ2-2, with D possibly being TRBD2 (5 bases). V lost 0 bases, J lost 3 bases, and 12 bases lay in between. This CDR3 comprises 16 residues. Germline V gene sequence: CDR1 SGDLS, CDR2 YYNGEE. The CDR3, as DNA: TGTGCCAGCAGCGTAGGCCCGCGAGGGTACACCGGGGAGCTGTTTTTT. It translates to CASSVGPRGYTGELFF.

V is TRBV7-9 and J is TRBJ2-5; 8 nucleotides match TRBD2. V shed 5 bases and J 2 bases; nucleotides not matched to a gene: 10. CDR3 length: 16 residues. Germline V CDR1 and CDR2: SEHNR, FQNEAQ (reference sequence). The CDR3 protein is CASSPGTSRRQETQYF. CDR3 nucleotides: TGTGCCAGCAGCCCCGGGACTAGTAGACGACAAGAGACCCAGTACTTC. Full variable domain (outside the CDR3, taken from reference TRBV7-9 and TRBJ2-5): DTGVSQNPRHKITKRGQNVTFRCDPISEHNRLYWYRQTLGQGPEFLTYFQNEAQLEKSRLLSDRFSAERPKGSFSTLEIQRTEQGDSAMYLCASSPGTSRRQETQYFGPGTRLLVL.

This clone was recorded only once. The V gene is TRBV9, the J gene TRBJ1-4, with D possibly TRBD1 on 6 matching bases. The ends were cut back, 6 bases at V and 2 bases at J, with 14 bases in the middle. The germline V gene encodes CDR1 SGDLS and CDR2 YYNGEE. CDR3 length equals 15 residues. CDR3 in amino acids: CASTSGAQTNEKLFF. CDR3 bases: TGTGCCAGCACATCAGGGGCCCAGACTAATGAAAAACTGTTTTTT.

The CDR3 protein is CSATLGTQYF. In DNA form, the CDR3 reads TGCAGTGCTACATTAGGTACGCAGTATTTT. This chain links TRBV20-1 with TRBJ2-3, with D unresolved. Germline V CDR1 and CDR2: DFQATT, SNEGSKA (reference sequence). Trimming took off 4 bases at V and 8 bases at J, with 7 bases between the two ends. There are 10 residues in the CDR3.

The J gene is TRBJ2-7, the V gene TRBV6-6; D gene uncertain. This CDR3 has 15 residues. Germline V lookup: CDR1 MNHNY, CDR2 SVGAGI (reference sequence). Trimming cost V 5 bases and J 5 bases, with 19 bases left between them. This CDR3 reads CASSRPTAIGHEQYF. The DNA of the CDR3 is TGTGCCAGCAGTCGCCCAACCGCTATCGGCCACGAGCAGTACTTC.

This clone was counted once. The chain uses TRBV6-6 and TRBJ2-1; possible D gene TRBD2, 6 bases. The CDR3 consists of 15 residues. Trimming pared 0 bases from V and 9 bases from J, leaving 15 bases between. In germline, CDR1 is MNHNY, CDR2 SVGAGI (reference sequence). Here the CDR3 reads CASSYSELAGTEQFF. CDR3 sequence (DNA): TGTGCCAGCAGTTACTCTGAACTAGCAGGGACTGAGCAGTTCTTC.

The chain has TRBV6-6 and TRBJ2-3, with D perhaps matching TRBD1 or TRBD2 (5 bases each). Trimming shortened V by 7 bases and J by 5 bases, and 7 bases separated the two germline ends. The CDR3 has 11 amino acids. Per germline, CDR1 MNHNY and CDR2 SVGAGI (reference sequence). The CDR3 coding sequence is TGTGCCAGCATGAGGGGAGATACGCAGTATTTT. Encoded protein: CASMRGDTQYF.

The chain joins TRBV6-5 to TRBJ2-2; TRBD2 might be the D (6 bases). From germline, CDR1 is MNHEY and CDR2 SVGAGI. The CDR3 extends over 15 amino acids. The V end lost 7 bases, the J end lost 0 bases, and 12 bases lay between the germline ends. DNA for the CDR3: TGTGCCAGCAAACGAAGCGGGCCGAACACCGGGGAGCTGTTTTTT. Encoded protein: CASKRSGPNTGELFF.

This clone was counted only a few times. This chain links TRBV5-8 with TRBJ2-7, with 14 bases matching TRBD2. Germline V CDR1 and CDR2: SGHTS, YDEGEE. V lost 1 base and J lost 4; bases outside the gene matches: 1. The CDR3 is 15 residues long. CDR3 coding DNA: TGTGCCAGCAGCTTGAGACTAGCGGGAGGGTACGAGCAGTACTTC. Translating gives CASSLRLAGGYEQYF.

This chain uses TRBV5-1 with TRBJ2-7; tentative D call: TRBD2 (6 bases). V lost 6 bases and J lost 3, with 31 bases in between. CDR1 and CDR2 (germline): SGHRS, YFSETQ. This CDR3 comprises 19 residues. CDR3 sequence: CASISEGSGLRRWLYEQYF. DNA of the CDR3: TGCGCCAGCATCTCGGAGGGATCTGGATTGAGGAGGTGGCTCTACGAGCAGTACTTC.

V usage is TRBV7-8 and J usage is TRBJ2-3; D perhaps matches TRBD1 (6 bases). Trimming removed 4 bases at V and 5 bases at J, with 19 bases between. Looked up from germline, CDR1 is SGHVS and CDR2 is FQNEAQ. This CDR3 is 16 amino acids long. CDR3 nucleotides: TGTGCCAGCAGCTCGAACGACAGGACCCTCGGAGATACGCAGTATTTT. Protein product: CASSSNDRTLGDTQYF.

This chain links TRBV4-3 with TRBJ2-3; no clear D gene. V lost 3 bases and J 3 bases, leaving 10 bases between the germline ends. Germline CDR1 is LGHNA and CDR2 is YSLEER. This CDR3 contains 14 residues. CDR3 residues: CASSQETRTDTQYF. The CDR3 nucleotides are TGCGCCAGCAGCCAGGAGACTCGGACAGATACGCAGTATTTT.

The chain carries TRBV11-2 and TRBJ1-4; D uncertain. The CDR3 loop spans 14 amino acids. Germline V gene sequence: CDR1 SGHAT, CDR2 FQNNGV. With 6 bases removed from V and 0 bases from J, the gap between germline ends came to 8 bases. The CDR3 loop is CASSYSTTNEKLFF. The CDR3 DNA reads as TGTGCCAGCAGTTACAGTACAACTAATGAAAAACTGTTTTTT.

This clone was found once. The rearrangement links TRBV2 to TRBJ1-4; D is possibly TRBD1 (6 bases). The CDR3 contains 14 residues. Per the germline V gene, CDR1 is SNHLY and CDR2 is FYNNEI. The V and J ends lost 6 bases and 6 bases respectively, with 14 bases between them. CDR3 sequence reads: CASRRTGRDEKLFF. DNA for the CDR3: TGTGCCAGCAGAAGAACAGGGAGAGATGAAAAACTGTTTTTT.

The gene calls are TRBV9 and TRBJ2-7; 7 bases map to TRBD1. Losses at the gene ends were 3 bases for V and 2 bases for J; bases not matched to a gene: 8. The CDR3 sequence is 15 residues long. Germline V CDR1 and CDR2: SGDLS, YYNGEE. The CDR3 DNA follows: TGTGCCAGCAGCGCCCGCTCCGGGACAGCCTACGAGCAGTACTTC. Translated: CASSARSGTAYEQYF. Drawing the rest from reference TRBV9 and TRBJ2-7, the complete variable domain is DSGVTQTPKHLITATGQRVTLRCSPRSGDLSVYWYQQSLDQGLQFLIQYYNGEERAKGNILERFSAQQFPDLHSELNLSSLELGDSALYFCASSARSGTAYEQYFGPGTRLTVT.

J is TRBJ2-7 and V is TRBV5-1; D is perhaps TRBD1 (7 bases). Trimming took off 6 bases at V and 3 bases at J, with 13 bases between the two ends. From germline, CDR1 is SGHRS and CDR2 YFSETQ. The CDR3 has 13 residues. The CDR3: CASNRQGGYEQYF. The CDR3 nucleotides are TGCGCCAGCAACCGTCAGGGGGGCTACGAGCAGTACTTC.

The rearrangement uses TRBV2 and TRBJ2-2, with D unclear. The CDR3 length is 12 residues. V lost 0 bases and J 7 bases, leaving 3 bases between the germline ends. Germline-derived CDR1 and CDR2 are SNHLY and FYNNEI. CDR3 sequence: CASSEAIGELFF. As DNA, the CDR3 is TGTGCCAGCAGTGAAGCTATCGGGGAGCTGTTTTTT.

CDR3 protein: CASSPSGTDAGAFF. The CDR3 DNA sequence: TGTGCCAGCTCACCATCCGGGACAGATGCAGGGGCTTTCTTT. The V call is TRBV18, the J call TRBJ1-1, with TRBD1 identical over 7 bases. The germline CDR1 and CDR2 sequences are KGHSH and LQKENI. V was clipped by 2 bases and J by 11 bases; unmatched bases: 11. CDR3 length: 14 amino acids. Together with reference TRBV18 and TRBJ1-1, the CDR3 gives the full variable domain: NAGVMQNPRHLVRRRGQEARLRCSPMKGHSHVYWYRQLPEEGLKFMVYLQKENIIDESGMPKERFSAEFPKEGPSILRIQQVVRGDSAAYFCASSPSGTDAGAFFGQGTRLTVV.

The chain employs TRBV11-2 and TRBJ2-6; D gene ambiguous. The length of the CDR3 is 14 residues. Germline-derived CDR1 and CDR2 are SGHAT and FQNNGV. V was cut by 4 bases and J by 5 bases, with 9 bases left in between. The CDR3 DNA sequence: TGTGCCAGCAGCTCCACGGGCAGGGCCAACGTCCTGACTTTC. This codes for CASSSTGRANVLTF. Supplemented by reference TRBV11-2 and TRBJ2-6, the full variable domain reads EAGVAQSPRYKIIEKRQSVAFWCNPISGHATLYWYQQILGQGPKLLIQFQNNGVVDDSQLPKDRFSAERLKGVDSTLKIQPAKLEDSAVYLCASSSTGRANVLTFGAGSRLTVL.

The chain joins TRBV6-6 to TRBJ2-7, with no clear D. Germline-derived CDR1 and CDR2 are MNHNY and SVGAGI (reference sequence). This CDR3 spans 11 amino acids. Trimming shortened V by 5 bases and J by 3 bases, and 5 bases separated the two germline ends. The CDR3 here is CASSTFYEQYF. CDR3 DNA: TGTGCCAGCAGTACCTTCTACGAGCAGTACTTC.

CDR3 nucleotides: TGTGCCAGCAGTTTAGATGGGAGAGGCTACGAGCAGTACTTC. The encoded protein is CASSLDGRGYEQYF. This rearrangement joins TRBV27 to TRBJ2-7, with D possibly being TRBD2 (5 bases). V dropped 2 bases and J dropped 3 bases, with 11 bases sitting between them. The CDR3 is 14 amino acids. Germline V gene sequence: CDR1 MNHEY, CDR2 SMNVEV (reference sequence).

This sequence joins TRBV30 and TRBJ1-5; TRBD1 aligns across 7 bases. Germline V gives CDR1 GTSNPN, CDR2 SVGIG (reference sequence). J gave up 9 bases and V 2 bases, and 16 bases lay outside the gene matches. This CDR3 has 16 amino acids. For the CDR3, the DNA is TGTGCCTGGAGTAGTCGAGCGGGGACAGTGCCACGGCCCCAGCATTTT. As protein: CAWSSRAGTVPRPQHF. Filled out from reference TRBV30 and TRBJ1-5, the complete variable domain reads SQTIHQWPATLVQPVGSPLSLECTVEGTSNPNLYWYRQAAGRGLQLLFYSVGIGQISSEVPQNLSASRPQDRQFILSSKKLLLSDSGFYLCAWSSRAGTVPRPQHFGDGTRLSIL.

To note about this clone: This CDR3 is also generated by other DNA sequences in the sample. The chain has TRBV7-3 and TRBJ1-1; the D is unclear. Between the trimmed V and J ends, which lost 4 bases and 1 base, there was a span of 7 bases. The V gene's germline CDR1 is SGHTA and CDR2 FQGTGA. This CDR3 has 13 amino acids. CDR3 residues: CASSSTPNTEAFF. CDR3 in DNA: TGTGCCAGCAGCTCAACACCGAACACTGAAGCTTTCTTT.

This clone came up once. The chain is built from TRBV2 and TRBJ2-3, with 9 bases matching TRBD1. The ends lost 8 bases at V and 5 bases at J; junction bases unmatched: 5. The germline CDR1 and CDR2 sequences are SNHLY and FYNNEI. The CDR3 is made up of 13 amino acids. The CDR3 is CASSGTGIDTQYF. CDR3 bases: TGTGCCAGCTCCGGGACAGGGATAGATACGCAGTATTTT. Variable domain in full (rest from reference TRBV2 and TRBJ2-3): EPEVTQTPSHQVTQMGQEVILRCVPISNHLYFYWYRQILGQKVEFLVSFYNNEISEKSEIFDDQFSVERPDGSNFTLKIRSTKLEDSAMYFCASSGTGIDTQYFGPGTRLTVL.

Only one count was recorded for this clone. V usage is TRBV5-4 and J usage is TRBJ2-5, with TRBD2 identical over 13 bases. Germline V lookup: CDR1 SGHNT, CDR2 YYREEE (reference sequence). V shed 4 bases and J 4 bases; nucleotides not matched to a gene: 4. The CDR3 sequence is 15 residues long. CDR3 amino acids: CASSTRLAGGETQYF. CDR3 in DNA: TGTGCCAGCAGCACGAGACTAGCGGGGGGAGAGACCCAGTACTTC.

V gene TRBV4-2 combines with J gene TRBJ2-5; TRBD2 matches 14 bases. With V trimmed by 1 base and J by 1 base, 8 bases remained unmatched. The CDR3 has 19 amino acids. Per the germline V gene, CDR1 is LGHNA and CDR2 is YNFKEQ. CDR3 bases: TGTGCCAGCAGCCAAGGCACCGGACTAGCGGGAGGCCTCCAAGAGACCCAGTACTTC. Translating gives CASSQGTGLAGGLQETQYF.

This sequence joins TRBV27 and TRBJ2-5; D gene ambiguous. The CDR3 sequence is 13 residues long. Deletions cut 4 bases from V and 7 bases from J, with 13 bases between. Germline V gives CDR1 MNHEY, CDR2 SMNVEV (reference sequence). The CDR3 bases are TGTGCCAGCAGTTCCGACCAGATCGGGACCCAGTACTTC. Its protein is CASSSDQIGTQYF.